This TCR beta chain was sequenced during a study of T cells expressing NK-cell markers. Study-level background: According to the study, TCR beta repertoires originated from sorted CD3+CD56+NKG2C+, CD3+CD56+NKG2C- and CD3+CD56-NKG2C+ T cells. General observations from the study: In over 5 donors, dominant CD3+CD56+NKG2C+ clonotypes ranked among the top 10 CD8+ clonotypes.

TCRdb reprocessed the 5' RACE reads, keeping one entry per CDR3 protein, no DNA. This sample lists approximately 170,000 distinct CDR3 sequences; its ten largest clones have around 20%. Per germline, CDR1 SSHAT and CDR2 FNYEAQ (reference sequence). The CDR3 covers 14 residues. With regard to this clonotype: Its antigen is unknown.

This TCR was sampled from a man aged 18-69 years in good health. Specimen: blood T cells: a sorted CD56 or NKG2C T cell subset, CD4+ or CD8+ T cells, or bulk PBMC T cells (not recorded which). The rearrangement uses TRBV7-7 and TRBJ2-5; TCRdb names TRBD1, which stays unverified in the absence of DNA. The CDR3 sequence is CASSHSWDRETQYF.